The 5 T cell receptor beta chains listed next were all sequenced from one sample in a study of cytomegalovirus exposure and HLA in healthy donors (dated by TCRdb to the late 2010s). Receptor libraries were prepared by the immunoSEQ multiplex PCR assay. For the multiplex PCR, a mixture combining 60 forward primers for TCR Vbeta segments and 13 reverse primers for TCR Jbeta segments was used. What TCRdb holds here is the immuneACCESS table cut down to in-frame rearrangements. Part of the clones is not present; checked against another copy, under half of the missing clones reflect an unresolved V gene, and the others are unexplained. A total of roughly 93,000 clones appear in this sample, around 77% of them only once. 7.3% of the sample lies in the top ten. The sequencing sample was made of PBMCs. These receptor sequences come from a young man in good health and CMV-seronegative.

This chain uses TRBV7-6 with TRBJ2-2; D gene ambiguous. V was shortened by 2 bases and J by 0 bases, with 13 bases between the two germline ends. The germline V gene has CDR1 SGHVS and CDR2 FNYEAQ. The CDR3 consists of 17 residues. The CDR3: CASSLSRDPTNTGELFF. DNA for the CDR3: TGTGCCAGCAGCTTATCAAGAGATCCTACGAACACCGGGGAGCTGTTTTTT.

The J gene is TRBJ1-1, the V gene TRBV10-3, with a tentative D call TRBD1 (6 bases). Between the trimmed V and J ends, which lost 2 bases and 11 bases, there was a span of 9 bases. The germline V gene encodes CDR1 ENHRY and CDR2 SYGVKD. The length of the CDR3 is 11 residues. This CDR3 reads CAISEAGVAFF. CDR3 bases: TGTGCCATCAGTGAGGCAGGGGTCGCTTTCTTT.

V usage is TRBV2 and J usage is TRBJ2-7; 7 bases are a match to TRBD1. From germline, CDR1 is SNHLY and CDR2 FYNNEI. V was pared by 6 bases and J by 3 bases, with 2 bases of the junction left unmatched. This CDR3 contains 12 residues. CDR3 loop: CASRGQFYEQYF. The CDR3, as DNA: TGTGCCAGCAGGGGACAGTTCTACGAGCAGTACTTC.

This sequence joins TRBV9 and TRBJ2-5; 13 bases map to TRBD2. From germline, CDR1 is SGDLS and CDR2 YYNGEE. CDR3 length: 16 residues. After removal of 0 bases from V and 5 bases from J, the junction contained 4 bases not matched to a gene. DNA of the CDR3: TGTGCCAGCAGCGTAGGGGGACTAGCGGGGTCGGAGACCCAGTACTTC. It is translated as CASSVGGLAGSETQYF.

This chain links TRBV6-6 with TRBJ2-7; 8 nucleotides agree with TRBD1. The V and J ends lost 7 bases and 4 bases, in that order; junction bases with no gene match: 9. There are 14 residues in the CDR3. Germline CDR1 MNHNY, CDR2 SVGAGI (reference sequence). The CDR3 DNA sequence: TGTGCCAGCACCCAAGGACAGGGTGGGTACGAGCAGTACTTC. Translation: CASTQGQGGYEQYF.